These 28 T cell receptor beta chains were sequenced from one sample in a study of CD8 T cells in Susac syndrome. Random hexamers were used to reverse transcribe 0.5 to 1 ug of RNA. TCRdb recomputed calls from the immunoSEQ multiplex PCR reads with MiXCR, one row per CDR3 protein. This table holds about 250,000 distinct CDR3 sequences, 90% to 95% found once. The sequencing input was CD4+ T cells from PBMCs. All receptors come from a human donor with multiple sclerosis.

This sequence joins TRBV2 and TRBJ1-1, with 7 bases lining up with TRBD1. The germline V gene encodes CDR1 SNHLY and CDR2 FYNNEI. This CDR3 is 14 amino acids long. V trimming: 0 bases; J trimming: 6 bases; junction bases outside the gene matches: 4. The CDR3 protein is CASSEALQGAEAFF. The CDR3 DNA sequence: TGTGCCAGCAGTGAAGCGCTTCAGGGGGCTGAAGCTTTCTTT.

The CDR3 bases are TGCGTAGCTCCGGGGGACACTGAAGCTTTCTTT. Translated, it gives CVAPGDTEAFF. The chain couples TRBV20-1 to TRBJ1-1, with D perhaps TRBD1 (5 bases). Germline-derived CDR1 and CDR2 are DFQATT and SNEGSKA (reference sequence). The CDR3 has 11 amino acids.

V gene TRBV9 combines with J gene TRBJ2-7, with 8 bases aligning to TRBD2. The germline gives CDR1 SGDLS, CDR2 YYNGEE. This CDR3 is 14 amino acids long. V lost 2 bases and J lost 3; bases outside the gene matches: 4. This CDR3 is CASSVLREVYEQYV. The CDR3, as DNA: TGTGCCAGCAGCGTCTTGCGGGAGGTCTACGAGCAGTACGTC.

The rearrangement links TRBV5-4 to TRBJ2-7; perhaps TRBD1 as D (5 bases). Between the trimmed V and J ends, which lost 0 bases and 6 bases, there was a span of 10 bases. CDR1 SGHNT and CDR2 YYREEE come from the germline V gene (reference sequence). The CDR3 covers 13 residues. The CDR3 here is CASSLDPGFEQYF. Here the CDR3 DNA reads TGTGCCAGCAGCTTGGATCCAGGGTTCGAGCAGTACTTC.

The rearrangement joins TRBV12-3 or TRBV12-4 to TRBJ1-3; D is ambiguous. This CDR3 contains 16 residues. Trimming removed 3 bases from V and 2 bases from J, with 14 bases in between. CDR3 sequence (DNA): TGTGCCAGCAGTTTTCGCGGGGATTCGACTGGAAACACCATATATTTT. Protein sequence: CASSFRGDSTGNTIYF.

The chain recombines TRBV24-1 with TRBJ1-2; D uncertain. The ends were cut back, 4 bases at V and 8 bases at J, with 13 bases in the middle. The CDR3 is 13 amino acids. Germline CDR1 KGHDR, CDR2 SFDVKD. CDR3 sequence: CATSDPDLRGYTF. The CDR3 DNA sequence: TGTGCCACCAGTGACCCGGATCTTCGCGGCTACACCTTC.

V gene TRBV2 combines with J gene TRBJ2-6; D remains ambiguous. Looked up from germline, CDR1 is SNHLY and CDR2 is FYNNEI. This CDR3 has 18 residues. The ends were cut back, 6 bases at V and 0 bases at J, with 18 bases in the middle. Here the CDR3 DNA reads TGTGCCAGCAGGGCCCTGGCAGGTAGGCCCTCTGGGGCCAACGTCCTGACTTTC. Translated, it gives CASRALAGRPSGANVLTF.

The chain recombines TRBV3-1 with TRBJ2-1, with D unclear. With 4 bases removed from V and 5 bases from J, the gap between germline ends came to 9 bases. Germline V gene lookup returns CDR1 LGHDT and CDR2 YNNKEL (reference sequence). The CDR3 has 13 residues. Written as DNA, the CDR3 is TGTGCCAGCAGCCCATATTACCACAATGAGCAGTTCTTC. It codes for CASSPYYHNEQFF.

The J gene is TRBJ2-5, the V gene TRBV10-3; no definite D call. This CDR3 spans 13 amino acids. Germline V gene sequence: CDR1 ENHRY, CDR2 SYGVKD. Trimming cost V 0 bases and J 4 bases, with 6 bases left between them. The CDR3 nucleotides are TGTGCCATCAGTGAGTCATTGGGAGAGACCCAGTACTTC. It encodes CAISESLGETQYF.

This chain joins TRBV28 and TRBJ1-2; TRBD1 is a possible D gene (5 bases). V was cut by 3 bases and J by 12 bases, with 17 bases left in between. The CDR3 totals 13 residues. Germline CDR1 MDHEN, CDR2 SYDVKM. CDR3 sequence reads: CASSLGGTSVHTF. For the CDR3, the DNA is TGTGCCAGCAGTTTGGGGGGGACCTCGGTGCACACCTTC.

The CDR3 protein is CATSSRSTGELFF. In nucleotides, the CDR3 is TGTGCCACCAGCAGCAGGAGCACCGGGGAGCTGTTTTTT. V is TRBV15 and J is TRBJ2-2; D gene uncertain. The CDR3 contains 13 residues. Between the trimmed V and J ends, which lost 3 bases and 4 bases, there was a span of 6 bases. Germline V gives CDR1 LNHNV, CDR2 YYDKDF (reference sequence).

V gene TRBV6-6 combines with J gene TRBJ2-7, with 8 bases lining up with TRBD1. The CDR3 is 11 residues long. Germline V lookup: CDR1 MNHNY, CDR2 SVGAGI (reference sequence). V trimming: 6 bases; J trimming: 6 bases; junction bases outside the gene matches: 1. CDR3 nucleotides: TGTGCCAGCAGAGACAGGGGCGAGCAGTACGTC. This gives the protein CASRDRGEQYV.

The chain is built from TRBV12-3 or TRBV12-4 and TRBJ1-1; D is perhaps TRBD1 (5 bases). The CDR3 runs 14 residues. The V end was cut by 3 bases, the J end by 4 bases, with 12 bases between. The CDR3 is CASSLWDSGTEAFF. The CDR3 DNA sequence: TGTGCCAGCAGTTTGTGGGACTCAGGCACTGAAGCTTTCTTT.

The CDR3 nucleotides read TGCAGCGCGGACAGGGGCGACTATGGCTACACCTTC. This encodes CSADRGDYGYTF. The rearrangement joins TRBV29-1 to TRBJ1-2; 9 positions agree with TRBD1. The CDR3 runs 12 residues. Germline loops: CDR1 SQVTM, CDR2 ANQGSEA. The V and J ends lost 7 bases and 3 bases, in that order; junction bases with no gene match: 3. Based on the CDR3 plus reference TRBV29-1 and TRBJ1-2, the full variable domain is SAVISQKPSRDICQRGTSLTIQCQVDSQVTMMFWYRQQPGQSLTLIATANQGSEATYESGFVIDKFPISRPNLTFSTLTVSNMSPEDSSIYLCSADRGDYGYTFGSGTRLTVV.

The rearrangement links TRBV29-1 to TRBJ1-1; D might be TRBD1 (6 bases). Germline V gives CDR1 SQVTM, CDR2 ANQGSEA. Trimming shortened V by 7 bases and J by 6 bases, and 12 bases separated the two germline ends. The CDR3 sequence is 11 residues long. In DNA form, the CDR3 reads TGCAGCGCCCGAGGGGGGCCTGAAGCTTTCTTT. Protein product: CSARGGPEAFF.

This clonotype is a singleton in its sample. The chain couples TRBV24-1 to TRBJ2-5, with 10 bases fitting TRBD2. The V and J ends lost 2 bases and 7 bases, in that order; junction bases with no gene match: 6. Germline V gene data show CDR1 as KGHDR and CDR2 as SFDVKD. The CDR3 extends over 15 amino acids. CDR3: CATSDSASGSGTQYF. In nucleotides, the CDR3 is TGTGCCACCAGTGATTCGGCTAGCGGGAGTGGGACCCAGTACTTC.

This sequence joins TRBV18 and TRBJ2-1, with D maybe TRBD2 (6 bases). Trimming stripped 3 bases from V and 5 bases from J, with 20 bases between. Germline V gene sequence: CDR1 KGHSH, CDR2 LQKENI. This CDR3 has 17 residues. The chain's CDR3 is CASSPDGGTLRNNEQFF. For the CDR3, the DNA is TGTGCCAGCTCACCTGACGGCGGGACCCTGAGAAACAATGAGCAGTTCTTC.

The gene calls are TRBV5-1 and TRBJ2-7, with TRBD2 as a possible D gene (6 bases). This CDR3 has 15 amino acids. Per the germline V gene, CDR1 is SGHRS and CDR2 is YFSETQ. Between the trimmed V and J ends, which lost 0 bases and 0 bases, there was a span of 10 bases. CDR3: CASSLGDSISYEQYF. CDR3 in DNA: TGCGCCAGCAGCTTGGGGGACTCCATCTCCTACGAGCAGTACTTC.

About this clonotype: The limits of the CDR3 on the DNA are not certain, so only TCRdb's listed CDR3 is given. V gene TRBV19 combines with J gene TRBJ1-2; TRBD1, as called in the table, went unchecked against the DNA. The CDR3 totals 14 residues, both ends included. CDR1 LNHDA and CDR2 SQIVND come from the germline V gene (reference sequence). CDR3: CASTLDRNGYGCTF.

The chain links TRBV9 to TRBJ2-3; D ambiguous. Looked up from germline, CDR1 is SGDLS and CDR2 is YYNGEE. V lost 1 base to trimming and J lost 4 bases, with 13 bases between them. The CDR3 runs to 15 residues. The chain's CDR3 is CASSVRAPGSDTQYF. CDR3 sequence (DNA): TGTGCCAGCAGCGTACGTGCCCCAGGATCAGATACGCAGTATTTT.

The V and J genes are TRBV20-1 and TRBJ2-3, with D possibly TRBD2 on 7 matching bases. Trimming left V 5 bases short and J 9 bases short, with 15 bases between. Germline V gene data show CDR1 as DFQATT and CDR2 as SNEGSKA (reference sequence). The CDR3 runs to 12 residues. The DNA for the CDR3 is TGCAGTGCTGAGGCGGGGGCAAGAACGCAGTATTTT. Translation: CSAEAGARTQYF.

The chain links TRBV4-1 to TRBJ1-5, with D uncertain. The CDR3 is 14 residues long. The V end lost 1 base, the J end lost 6 bases, and 10 bases lay between the germline ends. Germline V gene data show CDR1 as MGHRA and CDR2 as YSYEKL. The CDR3 DNA reads as TGCGCCAGCAGCCAAGTAATGTCCTCTCAGCCCCAGCATTTT. Its protein product is CASSQVMSSQPQHF.

This clonotype was seen only once. The V and J genes are TRBV5-1 and TRBJ2-6; 8 positions match TRBD1. CDR1 and CDR2 (germline): SGHRS, YFSETQ. V shed 0 bases and J 1 base; nucleotides not matched to a gene: 0. This CDR3 is 16 amino acids long. The CDR3 sequence is CASSLGDRSGANVLTF. The DNA of the CDR3 is TGCGCCAGCAGCTTGGGGGACAGGTCTGGGGCCAACGTCCTGACTTTC.

V gene TRBV4-2 combines with J gene TRBJ2-1; 7 bases line up with TRBD2. Germline V gives CDR1 LGHNA, CDR2 YNFKEQ. Unmatched junction bases numbered 10, after V lost 0 bases and J lost 8 bases. The CDR3 spans 16 residues. In DNA form, the CDR3 reads TGTGCCAGCAGCCAAGATAGGAGGGAGGGTGGGGATGAGCAGTTCTTC. It is translated as CASSQDRREGGDEQFF.

This sequence joins TRBV5-1 and TRBJ2-3; tentative D call: TRBD2 (5 bases). The germline V gene has CDR1 SGHRS and CDR2 YFSETQ. V lost 2 bases and J 1 base, leaving 11 bases between the germline ends. CDR3 size: 15 residues. Written as DNA, the CDR3 is TGCGCCAGCAGCTTAGCTCTAGCTGGCACAGATACGCAGTATTTT. Amino acids: CASSLALAGTDTQYF. Complete variable domain (other parts from reference TRBV5-1 and TRBJ2-3): KAGVTQTPRYLIKTRGQQVTLSCSPISGHRSVSWYQQTPGQGLQFLFEYFSETQRNKGNFPGRFSGRQFSNSRSEMNVSTLELGDSALYLCASSLALAGTDTQYFGPGTRLTVL.

The chain combines TRBV10-3 with TRBJ2-7; possibly TRBD2 for D (5 bases). Germline V gene sequence: CDR1 ENHRY, CDR2 SYGVKD. V was cut by 5 bases and J by 4 bases, with 15 bases left in between. The CDR3 contains 14 residues. CDR3: CAISPSLADYEQYV. CDR3 sequence (DNA): TGTGCCATCAGTCCGAGTCTAGCCGATTACGAGCAGTACGTC.

This chain links TRBV6-5 with TRBJ2-1, with 9 positions matching TRBD1. The CDR3 has 15 residues. CDR1 and CDR2 from the germline V gene are MNHEY and SVGAGI. V gave up 5 bases and J gave up 4 bases; unmatched junction bases: 6. CDR3 bases: TGTGCCAGCAGTGGAACAGGGGGCTCTTACAATGAGCAGTTCTTC. Translation gives CASSGTGGSYNEQFF.

The chain has TRBV20-1 and TRBJ1-1, with 7 bases aligning to TRBD1. Germline CDR1 reads DFQATT; CDR2 reads SNEGSKA (reference sequence). The CDR3 covers 12 residues. The CDR3 loop is CSADTGVDEAFF. In nucleotides, the CDR3 is TGCAGCGCCGATACAGGGGTTGATGAAGCTTTCTTT.